One sample yielded the 30 T cell receptor beta chains listed below, sequenced in a study of cytomegalovirus exposure and HLA in healthy donors. Researchers ran the PCR with 60 Vbeta and 13 Jbeta primers. Measured with immunoSEQ multiplex PCR; TCRdb has only the in-frame clones, and not every one. This sample carries about 150,000 clones, about four fifths of them seen once, and the ten largest clones take around 5%. The sample comprised PBMCs. These receptors all stem from a girl aged 10 to 17 in good health and CMV-seropositive.

The gene calls are TRBV10-2 and TRBJ2-3; TRBD1 is a possible D gene (6 bases). The germline V gene has CDR1 WSHSY and CDR2 SAAADI. The CDR3 totals 14 residues. Trimming took off 3 bases at V and 0 bases at J, with 7 bases between the two ends. CDR3: CASSEGGSTDTQYF. DNA for the CDR3: TGCGCCAGCAGTGAAGGGGGAAGCACAGATACGCAGTATTTT.

The chain has TRBV27 and TRBJ2-3; D is uncertain. The CDR3 is 11 residues long. Germline V gene lookup returns CDR1 MNHEY and CDR2 SMNVEV (reference sequence). Trimming took off 4 bases at V and 8 bases at J, with 7 bases between the two ends. The CDR3 DNA reads TGTGCCAGCAGTTGGAGACTTACGCAGTATTTT. It yields the protein CASSWRLTQYF.

The DNA for the CDR3 is TGTGCCAGCAGTTTTGTAGGGGGGGCCTTTAGAGCTTTCTTT. Its translation: CASSFVGGAFRAFF. J is TRBJ1-1 and V is TRBV28; a weak D match, TRBD1 (6 bases). The CDR3 runs 14 residues. Germline CDR1 is MDHEN and CDR2 is SYDVKM. With 3 bases removed from V and 10 bases from J, the gap between germline ends came to 18 bases.

In nucleotides, the CDR3 is TGTGCCACCAGCAGCGAATCTGGGGGGAATCAGCCCCAGCATTTT. It codes for CATSSESGGNQPQHF. The J gene is TRBJ1-5, the V gene TRBV15; possible D gene TRBD1, 5 bases. Germline V lookup: CDR1 LNHNV, CDR2 YYDKDF (reference sequence). V was shortened by 3 bases and J by 4 bases, with 13 bases between the two germline ends. The CDR3 covers 15 residues.

J is TRBJ2-5 and V is TRBV28, with D tentatively TRBD1 (5 bases). The germline V and J ends were trimmed by 2 bases and 1 base, with 8 bases remaining between them. The CDR3 covers 14 residues. Germline CDR1 reads MDHEN; CDR2 reads SYDVKM. DNA for the CDR3: TGTGCCAGCAGTTTACAGGGTGTCCAAGAGACCCAGTACTTC. This gives the protein CASSLQGVQETQYF. The whole variable domain, remainder taken from reference TRBV28 and TRBJ2-5, is DVKVTQSSRYLVKRTGEKVFLECVQDMDHENMFWYRQDPGLGLRLIYFSYDVKMKEKGDIPEGYSVSREKKERFSLILESASTNQTSMYLCASSLQGVQETQYFGPGTRLLVL.

In this sample, this clone turned up a few times. This chain links TRBV30 with TRBJ2-7, with TRBD1 matching 9 bases. V shed 0 bases and J 6 bases; nucleotides not matched to a gene: 6. Germline values: CDR1 GTSNPN, CDR2 SVGIG (reference sequence). The CDR3 has 14 residues. CDR3 coding DNA: TGTGCCTGGAGTGTAAGGGTGGGACAGGGCGAGCAGTACTTC. Encoded protein: CAWSVRVGQGEQYF. Together with reference TRBV30 and TRBJ2-7, the CDR3 gives the full variable domain: SQTIHQWPATLVQPVGSPLSLECTVEGTSNPNLYWYRQAAGRGLQLLFYSVGIGQISSEVPQNLSASRPQDRQFILSSKKLLLSDSGFYLCAWSVRVGQGEQYFGPGTRLTVT.

The chain carries TRBV5-4 and TRBJ1-2, with 7 positions matching TRBD1. Germline-derived CDR1 and CDR2 are SGHNT and YYREEE (reference sequence). The CDR3 loop spans 15 amino acids. The junction had 10 bases not matched to a gene; V was cut back by 4 bases and J by 4 bases. CDR3 in DNA: TGTGCCAGCAGCCTGGGGCATAGGGGGCCCTATGGCTACACCTTC. Its protein product is CASSLGHRGPYGYTF. The full variable domain, completed using reference TRBV5-4 and TRBJ1-2, is ETGVTQSPTHLIKTRGQQVTLRCSSQSGHNTVSWYQQALGQGPQFIFQYYREEENGRGNFPPRFSGLQFPNYSSELNVNALELDDSALYLCASSLGHRGPYGYTFGSGTRLTVV.

The rearrangement links TRBV19 to TRBJ1-1; 7 positions match TRBD1. The J segment lost 0 bases and the V segment lost 5 bases, leaving 6 bases of the junction unmatched. This CDR3 has 15 amino acids. Germline values: CDR1 LNHDA, CDR2 SQIVND (reference sequence). The CDR3 spells CASSVTGTVNTEAFF. CDR3 in DNA: TGTGCCAGTAGTGTCACCGGGACAGTGAACACTGAAGCTTTCTTT.

The genes are TRBV27 and TRBJ2-5; tentative D call: TRBD1 (5 bases). V was pared by 5 bases and J by 0 bases, with 7 bases between. The CDR3 contains 13 residues. Germline CDR1 and CDR2: MNHEY and SMNVEV (reference sequence). CDR3 sequence (DNA): TGTGCCAGCAGTATCAGGGACCAAGAGACCCAGTACTTC. This translates into CASSIRDQETQYF.

As DNA, the CDR3 is TGTGCCAGCAGTGCACAGGGGGACACTGAAGCTTTCTTT. This sequence encodes CASSAQGDTEAFF. The rearrangement links TRBV6-5 to TRBJ1-1; 8 positions match TRBD1. V shed 5 bases and J 3 bases; nucleotides not matched to a gene: 2. This CDR3 spans 13 amino acids. Germline lookup yields CDR1 MNHEY and CDR2 SVGAGI.

This chain joins TRBV28 and TRBJ1-5, with TRBD1 matching over 7 bases. Germline V gives CDR1 MDHEN, CDR2 SYDVKM. CDR3 length: 16 residues. Unmatched junction bases numbered 5, after V lost 2 bases and J lost 1 base. DNA for the CDR3: TGTGCCAGCAGTTTACTGACAGGGTCGAGCAATCAGCCCCAGCATTTT. Translating gives CASSLLTGSSNQPQHF.

The chain links TRBV7-8 to TRBJ1-2; the D gene is possibly TRBD1 (6 bases). V lost 1 base, J lost 2 bases, and 11 bases lay in between. This CDR3 region has 15 residues. Germline V gene lookup returns CDR1 SGHVS and CDR2 FQNEAQ. CDR3 sequence reads: CASSLVGGTNYGYTF. The CDR3 DNA is TGTGCCAGCAGCTTAGTGGGAGGGACAAACTATGGCTACACCTTC.

The chain recombines TRBV11-2 with TRBJ1-5; tentatively, D is TRBD1 (5 bases). V lost 4 bases to trimming and J lost 3 bases, with 10 bases between them. The CDR3 totals 14 residues. From germline, CDR1 is SGHAT and CDR2 FQNNGV. This CDR3 is CASSSGTFNQPQHF. DNA for the CDR3: TGTGCCAGCAGCTCTGGGACTTTCAATCAGCCCCAGCATTTT.

The chain links TRBV11-3 to TRBJ2-5; TRBD1 is a possible D gene (5 bases). Germline loops: CDR1 SGHNT, CDR2 YENEEA. The CDR3 length is 15 residues. The ends were cut back, 4 bases at V and 3 bases at J, with 15 bases in the middle. CDR3 amino acids: CASSSPRSREETQYF. The CDR3, as DNA: TGTGCCAGCAGCTCGCCCCGGAGCAGGGAAGAGACCCAGTACTTC.

This clone was picked up one time. The rearrangement uses TRBV2 and TRBJ2-2, with TRBD1 as a possible D gene (6 bases). V lost 4 bases to trimming and J lost 4 bases, with 16 bases between them. The CDR3 runs 16 residues. Germline V gene lookup returns CDR1 SNHLY and CDR2 FYNNEI. CDR3 nucleotides: TGTGCCAGCAGTGTCTCCGAGGACAGTATCACCGGGGAGCTGTTTTTT. It specifies CASSVSEDSITGELFF. Filled out from reference TRBV2 and TRBJ2-2, the complete variable domain reads EPEVTQTPSHQVTQMGQEVILRCVPISNHLYFYWYRQILGQKVEFLVSFYNNEISEKSEIFDDQFSVERPDGSNFTLKIRSTKLEDSAMYFCASSVSEDSITGELFFGEGSRLTVL.

V gene TRBV28 combines with J gene TRBJ1-4; D gene ambiguous. Germline values: CDR1 MDHEN, CDR2 SYDVKM. The CDR3 length is 15 residues. Trimming shortened V by 5 bases and J by 6 bases, and 16 bases separated the two germline ends. The CDR3 loop reads CASSQAGDADEKLFF. CDR3 DNA sequence: TGTGCCAGCAGTCAAGCGGGTGATGCCGATGAAAAACTGTTTTTT.

This chain links TRBV30 with TRBJ2-2, with TRBD1 identical over 10 bases. Looked up from germline, CDR1 is GTSNPN and CDR2 is SVGIG (reference sequence). J was trimmed by 2 bases and V by 7 bases; bases with no gene match: 4. The CDR3 length is 14 residues. The CDR3 nucleotides are TGTGCCTTCCGGGACAGGGGCAACACCGGGGAGCTGTTTTTT. The encoded protein is CAFRDRGNTGELFF.

The V call is TRBV13, the J call TRBJ1-2, with 7 bases that match TRBD1. Germline V gives CDR1 PRHDT, CDR2 FYEKMQ (reference sequence). Unmatched junction bases numbered 3, after V lost 5 bases and J lost 0 bases. There are 14 residues in the CDR3. DNA for the CDR3: TGTGCCAGCAGCCCAGACAGGGCTAACTATGGCTACACCTTC. This encodes CASSPDRANYGYTF.

The chain carries TRBV5-1 and TRBJ1-2; TRBD1 might be the D (6 bases). This CDR3 spans 15 amino acids. The germline gives CDR1 SGHRS, CDR2 YFSETQ. With 10 bases removed from V and 6 bases from J, the gap between germline ends came to 25 bases. This CDR3 is CASQQGRLVPDGYTF. In DNA, the CDR3 is TGCGCCTCCCAACAGGGAAGGCTTGTTCCCGATGGCTACACCTTC.

V is TRBV19 and J is TRBJ1-1; D uncertain. Germline CDR1 is LNHDA and CDR2 is SQIVND (reference sequence). This CDR3 is built from 14 residues. V was cut by 3 bases and J by 5 bases, with 13 bases left in between. The CDR3 bases are TGTGCCAGTAGTATTGTAGCCGTTGGAACTGAAGCTTTCTTT. Protein product: CASSIVAVGTEAFF.

The chain employs TRBV27 and TRBJ2-7; 7 bases match TRBD1. Per germline, CDR1 MNHEY and CDR2 SMNVEV (reference sequence). The CDR3 is made up of 16 amino acids. J was trimmed by 2 bases and V by 3 bases; bases with no gene match: 10. CDR3: CASSFYWDSSTYEQYF. In nucleotides, the CDR3 is TGTGCCAGCAGTTTTTACTGGGACAGTTCTACCTACGAGCAGTACTTC.

The V gene is TRBV10-2, the J gene TRBJ1-1; perhaps TRBD1 as D (5 bases). Per the germline V gene, CDR1 is WSHSY and CDR2 is SAAADI. Deletions cut 0 bases from V and 11 bases from J, with 22 bases between. The CDR3 has 16 residues. The DNA of the CDR3 is TGCGCCAGCAGTGAGTCGACTCTTGCGGGGGTGGTCTTGGCTTTCTTT. It codes for CASSESTLAGVVLAFF.

The count of this clone is one. The chain links TRBV7-9 to TRBJ1-1; no clear D. There are 13 residues in the CDR3. Trimming removed 1 base at V and 5 bases at J, with 8 bases between. Germline CDR1 is SEHNR and CDR2 is FQNEAQ (reference sequence). Here the CDR3 DNA reads TGTGCCAGCAGCTTAGGATCGAGAACTGAAGCTTTCTTT. Translated: CASSLGSRTEAFF.

This clone was seen only once. This chain connects TRBV2 to TRBJ1-1; D is uncertain. This CDR3 spans 13 amino acids. Germline assignment: CDR1 SNHLY and CDR2 FYNNEI. Trimming removed 4 bases from V and 0 bases from J, with 6 bases in between. The CDR3 DNA reads as TGTGCCAGCAGTGGGGAGGTGAACACTGAAGCTTTCTTT. It translates to CASSGEVNTEAFF.

V is TRBV20-1 and J is TRBJ2-5; no definite D call. The germline V gene encodes CDR1 DFQATT and CDR2 SNEGSKA (reference sequence). V lost 4 bases to trimming and J lost 0 bases, with 3 bases between them. The CDR3 covers 11 residues. The CDR3 DNA reads as TGCAGTGCTACGTACCAAGAGACCCAGTACTTC. It codes for CSATYQETQYF.

DNA of the CDR3: TGCGCCAGCAGCTCCGGGGGAAGCGGGGAGACCCAGTACTTC. Its translation is CASSSGGSGETQYF. The chain is built from TRBV5-1 and TRBJ2-5, with D perhaps TRBD2 (6 bases). This CDR3 region has 14 residues. Trimming took 3 bases from V and 5 from J, leaving 14 bases between them. CDR1 SGHRS and CDR2 YFSETQ come from the germline V gene.

This clone appeared once. The chain uses TRBV4-1 and TRBJ1-6; 8 positions match TRBD1. CDR1 is MGHRA, CDR2 YSYEKL, per germline. The CDR3 loop spans 14 amino acids. The ends lost 6 bases at V and 6 bases at J; junction bases unmatched: 4. CDR3 sequence: CASRGQDSNSPLHF. The CDR3 DNA is TGCGCCAGCAGGGGACAGGACAGTAATTCACCCCTCCACTTT.

The chain uses TRBV2 and TRBJ1-1; the D gene is possibly TRBD1 (5 bases). This CDR3 contains 14 residues. Trimming took 2 bases from V and 4 from J, leaving 11 bases between them. Germline V CDR1 and CDR2: SNHLY, FYNNEI. The CDR3 nucleotides are TGTGCCAGCAGTGAACGCAGGGTAGTCACTGAAGCTTTCTTT. Amino acid sequence: CASSERRVVTEAFF.

V is TRBV6-4 and J is TRBJ1-5, with 11 bases that match TRBD1. The V gene end was trimmed by 6 bases and the J gene end by 4 bases; junction bases not matched to a gene: 5. CDR3 size: 15 residues. Germline loops: CDR1 MRHNA, CDR2 SNTAGT. DNA of the CDR3: TGTGCCAGCAGCGAAGGGACAGGGGGAAATCAGCCCCAGCATTTT. Its protein product is CASSEGTGGNQPQHF.

This chain joins TRBV4-1 and TRBJ1-1; maybe TRBD1 (5 bases). Trimming took 2 bases from V and 7 from J, leaving 11 bases between them. Per germline, CDR1 MGHRA and CDR2 YSYEKL. The CDR3 sequence is 13 residues long. The CDR3 sequence: CASSQTGGNEAFF. The CDR3 DNA is TGCGCCAGCAGCCAAACGGGGGGTAATGAAGCTTTCTTT.